A selection of T cell receptor beta chains follows, all from one sample in a study of cytomegalovirus exposure and HLA in healthy donors. TCRdb's copy holds only in-frame clones and misses some; the assay was immunoSEQ multiplex PCR. The sample contains about 75,000 clones, over 80% of which appear only once. Sequencing was carried out using PBMCs. These receptors originate from a man younger than 45 in good health and CMV-seronegative. CDR3s include the opening cysteine and the closing phenylalanine or tryptophan. D genes are given only for firm matches. The size field is filled for only some rows; it gives once, few, many or a size class.

d_gene	v_gene	abundance	len	j_gene	CDR3aa	CDR3nt
TRBD2	TRBV6-4	.	17	TRBJ2-3	CASSDSTSGGGTDTQYF	TGTGCCAGCAGTGACTCGACTAGCGGGGGGGGCACAGATACGCAGTATTTT
TRBD1	TRBV9	.	17	TRBJ2-2	CASSVGQGAADSGELFF	TGTGCCAGCAGCGTAGGGCAGGGGGCGGCGGATAGCGGGGAGCTGTTTTTT
TRBD1	TRBV25-1	.	12	TRBJ1-2	CASSGQGFGYTF	TGTGCCAGCAGCGGACAGGGCTTCGGCTACACCTTC
.	TRBV4-3	once	15	TRBJ2-1	CASSQLGEGYNEQFF	TGCGCCAGCAGCCAGCTCGGTGAGGGTTACAATGAGCAGTTCTTC
.	TRBV5-4	.	12	TRBJ2-1	CASSATYNEQFF	TGTGCCAGCAGCGCTACCTACAATGAGCAGTTCTTC
.	TRBV6-1	.	16	TRBJ2-3	CASSEGRGPYTDTQYF	TGTGCCAGCAGTGAAGGGCGGGGCCCTTACACAGATACGCAGTATTTT
.	TRBV29-1	.	11	TRBJ2-1	CSVFHSPGEFF	TGCAGCGTTTTCCACTCTCCCGGGGAGTTCTTC
TRBD1	TRBV4-1	.	16	TRBJ2-2	CASSQRDRGLTGELFF	TGCGCCAGCAGCCAACGGGACAGGGGCCTCACCGGGGAGCTGTTTTTT
TRBD1	TRBV10-3	once	14	TRBJ1-5	CAIRGQDSNQPQHF	TGTGCCATCAGAGGACAGGATAGCAATCAGCCCCAGCATTTT
TRBD1	TRBV5-1	.	13	TRBJ1-2	CASSTETGGGYTF	TGCGCCAGCAGCACAGAGACAGGGGGAGGCTACACCTTC
TRBD2	TRBV4-3	.	17	TRBJ2-5	CASSQDPSGVYQETQYF	TGCGCCAGCAGCCAAGATCCTAGCGGGGTATACCAAGAGACCCAGTACTTC
.	TRBV7-2	.	14	TRBJ2-7	CASSLDRASYEQYF	TGTGCCAGCAGCTTAGACAGGGCGTCCTACGAGCAGTACTTC
.	TRBV28	.	14	TRBJ2-5	CASSLPTVQETQYF	TGTGCCAGCAGTTTACCGACAGTTCAAGAGACCCAGTACTTC
.	TRBV6-1	.	15	TRBJ2-1	CASNPITSLRNEQFF	TGTGCCAGCAACCCTATAACCTCTCTCCGCAATGAGCAGTTCTTC
.	TRBV28	.	11	TRBJ2-3	CASSLTDTQYF	TGTGCCAGCAGTCTAACAGATACGCAGTATTTT
.	TRBV21-1	.	16	TRBJ1-4	CASSKVGGLNNEKLFF	TGTGCCAGCAGCAAAGTTGGGGGACTGAATAATGAAAAACTGTTTTTT
.	TRBV7-2	.	16	TRBJ2-2	CASSLVGLVGTGELFF	TGTGCCAGCAGCTTAGTAGGTCTAGTGGGCACCGGGGAGCTGTTTTTT
.	TRBV14	.	12	TRBJ2-3	CASSRAADTQYF	TGTGCCAGCAGCCGTGCGGCAGATACGCAGTATTTT
TRBD2	TRBV27	.	17	TRBJ2-1	CASSLQGLAELYNEQFF	TGTGCCAGCAGTCTTCAGGGACTAGCGGAACTTTACAATGAGCAGTTCTTC
.	TRBV2	.	11	TRBJ1-2	CASSVMGGYTF	TGTGCCAGCAGTGTCATGGGCGGCTACACCTTC
TRBD1	TRBV30	few	16	TRBJ1-2	CAWRNIRVGQAGGYTF	TGTGCCTGGAGGAACATTAGAGTCGGACAGGCCGGAGGCTACACCTTC
.	TRBV4-3	.	18	TRBJ1-6	CASSQENSYSYSYSPLHF	TGCGCCAGCAGCCAAGAGAACAGCTATTCTTATTCCTATTCACCCCTCCACTTT
TRBD1	TRBV19	.	15	TRBJ2-5	CASCAPGTGEETQYF	TGTGCCAGTTGTGCTCCAGGGACAGGGGAAGAGACCCAGTACTTC
.	TRBV5-4	few	15	TRBJ2-3	CASRGAESPTDTQYF	TGTGCCAGCAGGGGGGCGGAGAGTCCCACAGATACGCAGTATTTT
.	TRBV28	.	14	TRBJ1-1	CASSRLDRNTEAFF	TGTGCCAGCAGTCGTCTCGACAGGAACACTGAAGCTTTCTTT
.	TRBV11-2	.	15	TRBJ1-1	CASSLDQGVNTEAFF	TGTGCCAGCAGCTTAGATCAGGGTGTGAACACTGAAGCTTTCTTT
TRBD1	TRBV19	.	16	TRBJ1-2	CATRGDRGWVPYGYTF	TGTGCCACTAGAGGGGACAGGGGGTGGGTCCCCTATGGCTACACCTTC
TRBD1	TRBV7-6	.	15	TRBJ2-7	CASSFDRVDRYEQYF	TGTGCCAGCAGCTTCGACAGGGTGGATAGGTACGAGCAGTACTTC
.	TRBV7-9	.	15	TRBJ2-2	CASSFKLGVAGELFF	TGTGCCAGCAGCTTTAAACTGGGAGTCGCCGGGGAGCTGTTTTTT
TRBD2	TRBV5-1	.	14	TRBJ2-1	CASSDTSGGAEQFF	TGCGCCAGCAGCGATACTAGCGGGGGGGCTGAGCAGTTCTTC
.	TRBV6-5	.	11	TRBJ1-1	CASSSGPPLFF	TGTGCCAGCAGTTCAGGGCCGCCGCTTTTCTTT
.	TRBV2	.	13	TRBJ1-5	CASRRTFNQPQHF	TGTGCCAGCAGGCGGACTTTCAATCAGCCCCAGCATTTT
.	TRBV5-6	.	14	TRBJ1-2	CASSLGRGNYGYTF	TGTGCCAGCAGCTTGGGCAGGGGCAACTATGGCTACACCTTC
.	TRBV4-1	.	16	TRBJ1-4	CASSHIGQRVNEKLFF	TGCGCCAGCAGCCATATAGGACAGCGAGTTAATGAAAAACTGTTTTTT
.	TRBV28	few	11	TRBJ1-2	CASSSNYGYTF	TGTGCCAGCTCATCTAACTATGGCTACACCTTC
.	TRBV5-1	.	16	TRBJ1-1	CASSWGSGRSNTEAFF	TGCGCCAGCAGCTGGGGTTCAGGGCGTAGTAACACTGAAGCTTTCTTT
TRBD1	TRBV4-1	.	14	TRBJ1-1	CASSSDRVNTEAFF	TGCGCCAGCAGCTCGGACAGGGTGAACACTGAAGCTTTCTTT
TRBD1	TRBV6-5	.	16	TRBJ2-7	CASSYNSGTGFYEQYF	TGTGCCAGCAGTTACAATTCGGGGACAGGGTTTTACGAGCAGTACTTC
.	TRBV18	few	13	TRBJ1-5	CASSATEHQPQHF	TGTGCCAGCTCAGCGACAGAACATCAGCCCCAGCATTTT
.	TRBV6-5	few	16	TRBJ1-2	CASSYLVRGADYGYTF	TGTGCCAGCAGTTACTTGGTTCGGGGGGCAGACTATGGCTACACCTTC
.	TRBV7-7	.	15	TRBJ2-5	CASSLVGGGGETQYF	TGTGCTAGCAGCTTAGTAGGCGGGGGCGGAGAGACCCAGTACTTC
TRBD1	TRBV19	.	14	TRBJ1-1	CASSRTGGRTEAFF	TGTGCCAGTAGTCGAACAGGGGGCAGGACTGAAGCTTTCTTT
TRBD1	TRBV6-1	once	14	TRBJ1-4	CASRDREYGEKLFF	TGTGCCAGCAGGGACAGGGAATACGGTGAAAAACTGTTTTTT
TRBD2	TRBV14	.	17	TRBJ2-3	CASSGLAGGPNTDTQYF	TGTGCCAGCAGCGGACTAGCGGGAGGGCCTAACACAGATACGCAGTATTTT
.	TRBV18	.	14	TRBJ1-4	CASSRQSTNEKLFF	TGTGCCAGCTCAAGACAGTCAACTAATGAAAAACTGTTTTTT